The sequence of this T cell receptor (beta chain) was determined in a study of post-analysis software for immune sequencing data. Looking at the study overall: Progressive-relapsing, secondary progressive and relapsing-remitting multiple sclerosis were among the disease courses included. Study findings and constraints: In multiple sclerosis, normalized Chao1 diversity was significantly below that of controls. Patients carried roughly 5 TRBV segments more frequently than controls did, and TRBV5-6, TRBV5-1 and TRBV20-1 were among them.

As for this clonotype: The antigen is unknown.

The germline V gene has CDR1 LNHDA and CDR2 SQIVND (reference sequence). Trimming took 6 bases from V and 4 from J, leaving 28 bases between them. The CDR3 has 19 amino acids. Unique molecular identifiers had been added to the TCR beta cDNA libraries. TCRdb re-derived calls from the PCR reads in MiXCR, one entry per CDR3 protein. The sample holds under 200,000 distinct CDR3 sequences, over 25% seen once. The sequence came from a girl between 2 and 17 years old with multiple sclerosis. The sample was blood. The V and J genes are TRBV19 and TRBJ1-5; D ambiguous. DNA of the CDR3: TGTGCCAGTAGCCCTGGACCGGTCAAGGCCCCTACTAGGAATCAGCCCCAGCATTTT. Amino acids: CASSPGPVKAPTRNQPQHF.